This TCR beta chain emerged from a study of cytomegalovirus exposure and HLA in healthy donors. Per germline, CDR1 SGHTA and CDR2 FQGNSA. Trimming left V 0 bases short and J 0 bases short, with 12 bases between. The length of the CDR3 is 16 residues. General study points: The study labeled under 200 TCR beta chains cytomegalovirus-associated.

About this clone itself: Its antigen is still unknown.

The PCR employed 60 Vbeta primers together with 13 Jbeta primers. The data were produced by immunoSEQ multiplex PCR, yet TCRdb's version contains in-frame clones alone and is incomplete. The data hold about 160,000 clones, with about two thirds observed a single time. The specimen sequenced was PBMCs. V usage is TRBV7-2 and J usage is TRBJ2-7; weak D call: TRBD1 (5 bases). This receptor was identified in a woman aged 25 to 39 in good health and CMV-seronegative. For the CDR3, the DNA is TGTGCCAGCAGCTTAGCTCCAGGGTACCCCTCCTACGAGCAGTACTTC. Encoded protein: CASSLAPGYPSYEQYF.